The TCR beta chain under discussion was sequenced for a study of OX40 agonist ivuxolimab in advanced cancers. Study-wide points: It was also the case that some nonresponders had low normalized T-cell clonal expansion. In the 0.1-3.0 mg/kg groups, partial responders showed among the lowest expansion. Antigen specificity was not determined for the expanded peripheral T cells. Both blood CD4+ and CD8+ T cells showed clonal growth by week 6 at 0.1 to 3.0 mg/kg.

With regard to this clone: Its antigen is currently unknown.

The CDR3 loop spans 16 amino acids. Per germline, CDR1 KGHSH and CDR2 LQKENI. Trimming took 3 bases from V and 2 from J; bases not matched to a gene: 2. TCRdb's table, derived via immunoSEQ multiplex PCR, lists solely in-frame clones and lacks some. Here the sample spans almost 90,000 clones, approximately 90% being singletons. This sequence joins TRBV18 and TRBJ2-3, with 13 bases aligning to TRBD2. Specimen: CD4+ or CD8+ T cells sorted from blood, collected in a trial of the OX40 agonist ivuxolimab. This sequence originates from an adult with an advanced solid tumor such as melanoma, head and neck, liver or kidney cancer. CDR3 residues: CASSPGLAGTTDTQYF. Here the CDR3 DNA reads TGTGCCAGCTCACCGGGACTAGCGGGAACCACAGATACGCAGTATTTT.